Listed here is a single T cell receptor (beta chain). Other DNA sequences of this sample code for an identical CDR3. The CDR3 has 14 amino acids. Germline V gene data show CDR1 as SGHRS and CDR2 as YFSETQ. Trimming took 0 bases from V and 1 from J, leaving 6 bases between them. The sample originates from a study of blood T cell repertoires in COVID-19. The method was immunoSEQ multiplex PCR; TCRdb's version includes in-frame clones alone and lacks a portion of them. The sample includes 310,000 or so clones, around 90% of them seen just once. Sequencing was carried out using peripheral blood. This chain connects TRBV5-1 to TRBJ2-3, with D perhaps matching TRBD2 (6 bases). The origin of this receptor is a man aged 50-59 years with active or convalescent COVID-19. The DNA of the CDR3 is TGCGCCAGCAGCTTGGGCGGGGGCACAGATACGCAGTATTTT. Its protein is CASSLGGGTDTQYF.